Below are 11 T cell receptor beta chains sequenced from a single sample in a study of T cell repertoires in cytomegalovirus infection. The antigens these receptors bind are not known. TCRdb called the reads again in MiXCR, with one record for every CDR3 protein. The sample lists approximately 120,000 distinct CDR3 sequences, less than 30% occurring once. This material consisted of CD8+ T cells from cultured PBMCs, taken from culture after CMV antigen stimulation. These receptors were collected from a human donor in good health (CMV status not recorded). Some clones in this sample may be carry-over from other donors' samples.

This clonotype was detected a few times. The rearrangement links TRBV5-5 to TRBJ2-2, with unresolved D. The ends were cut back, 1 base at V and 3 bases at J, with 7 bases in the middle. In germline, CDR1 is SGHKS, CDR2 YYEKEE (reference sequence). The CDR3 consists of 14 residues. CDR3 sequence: CASSLLPDTGELFF. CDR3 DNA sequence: TGTGCCAGCAGCTTGTTGCCTGACACCGGGGAGCTGTTTTTT.

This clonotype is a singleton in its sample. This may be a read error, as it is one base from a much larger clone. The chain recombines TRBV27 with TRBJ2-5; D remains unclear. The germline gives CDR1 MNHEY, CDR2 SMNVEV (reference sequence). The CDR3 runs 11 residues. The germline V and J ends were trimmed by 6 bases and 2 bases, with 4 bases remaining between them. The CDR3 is CASRVQETQYF. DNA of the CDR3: TGTGCCAGCAGGGTACAAGAGACCCAGTACTTC.

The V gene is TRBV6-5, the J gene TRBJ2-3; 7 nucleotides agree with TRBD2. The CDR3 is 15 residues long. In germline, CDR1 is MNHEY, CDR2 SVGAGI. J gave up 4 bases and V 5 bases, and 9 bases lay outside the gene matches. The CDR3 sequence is CASSATSASSDTQYF. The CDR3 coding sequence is TGTGCCAGCAGTGCTACTAGCGCCTCCTCAGATACGCAGTATTTT.

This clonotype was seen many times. CDR3 region: CASSVAGTRVDQETQYF. The CDR3, as DNA: TGTGCCAGCAGCGTAGCTGGGACTAGGGTGGACCAAGAGACCCAGTACTTC. The chain uses TRBV9 and TRBJ2-5; TRBD2 agrees at 8 bases. The CDR3 length is 17 residues. The trim removed 0 bases at V and 0 bases at J, leaving 7 bases unmatched. From germline, CDR1 is SGDLS and CDR2 YYNGEE.

CDR3 loop: CASSETVPFMNTEAFF. The CDR3 bases are TGTGCCAGCAGTGAAACAGTCCCTTTTATGAACACTGAAGCTTTCTTT. This chain uses TRBV2 with TRBJ1-1, with no clear D. V lost 2 bases and J lost 0, with 13 bases in between. The V gene's germline CDR1 is SNHLY and CDR2 FYNNEI. This CDR3 comprises 16 residues.

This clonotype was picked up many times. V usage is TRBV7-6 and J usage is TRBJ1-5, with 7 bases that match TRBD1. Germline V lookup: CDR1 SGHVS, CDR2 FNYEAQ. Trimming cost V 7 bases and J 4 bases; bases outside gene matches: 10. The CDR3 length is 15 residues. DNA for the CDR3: TGTGCCAGCACCCTTCAACAGGGGTTGAATCAGCCCCAGCATTTT. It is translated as CASTLQQGLNQPQHF.

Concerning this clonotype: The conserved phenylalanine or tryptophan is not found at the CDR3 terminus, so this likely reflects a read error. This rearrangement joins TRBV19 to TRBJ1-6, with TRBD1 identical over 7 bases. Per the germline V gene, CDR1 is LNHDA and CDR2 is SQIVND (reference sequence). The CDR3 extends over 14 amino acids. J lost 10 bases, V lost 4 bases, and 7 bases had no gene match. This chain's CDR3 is CASSTTGVGSPLHS. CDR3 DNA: TGTGCCAGTAGTACCACAGGGGTCGGATCACCCCTCCACTCT.

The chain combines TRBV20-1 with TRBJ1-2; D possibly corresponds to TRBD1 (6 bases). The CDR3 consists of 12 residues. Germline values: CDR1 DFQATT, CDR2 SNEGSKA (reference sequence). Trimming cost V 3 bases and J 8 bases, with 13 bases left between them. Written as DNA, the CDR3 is TGCAGTGCTAGTCTTTCGGGGGGCGGCTACACCTTC. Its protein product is CSASLSGGGYTF.

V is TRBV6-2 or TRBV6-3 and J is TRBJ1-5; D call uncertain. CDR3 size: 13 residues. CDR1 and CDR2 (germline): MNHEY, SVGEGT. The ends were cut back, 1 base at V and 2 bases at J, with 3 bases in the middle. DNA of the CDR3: TGTGCCAGCAGTTACTGGGGCAATCAGCCCCAGCATTTT. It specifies CASSYWGNQPQHF.

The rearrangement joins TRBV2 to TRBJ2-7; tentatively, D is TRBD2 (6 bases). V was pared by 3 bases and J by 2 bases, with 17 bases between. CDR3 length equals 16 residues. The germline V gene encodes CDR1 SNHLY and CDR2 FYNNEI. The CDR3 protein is CASSDPRGAGTYEQYF. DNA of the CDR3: TGTGCCAGCAGTGACCCCCGAGGAGCGGGTACCTACGAGCAGTACTTC.

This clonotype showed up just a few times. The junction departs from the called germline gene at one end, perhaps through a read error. Here the CDR3 reads CASTLRGQGLYGYTF. As DNA, the CDR3 is TGTGCCAGCACTTTACGGGGACAGGGCCTTTATGGCTACACCTTC. This chain links TRBV27 with TRBJ1-2; 9 nucleotides match TRBD1. There are 15 residues in the CDR3. Per germline, CDR1 MNHEY and CDR2 SMNVEV (reference sequence).